Listed below are T cell receptor beta chains from one sample, sequenced in a study of cytomegalovirus exposure and HLA in healthy donors. TCRdb's copy holds only in-frame clones and misses some; the assay was immunoSEQ multiplex PCR. Found here are about 160,000 clones, 65% to 85% of them singletons; the top ten hold over 6%. The sample comprised PBMCs. The receptor set was obtained from a man aged 35 to 55 in good health and CMV-seropositive. The CDR3 runs from the conserved cysteine through the conserved F or W. Fields, in order: clone size, V gene, D gene, J gene, CDR3 DNA, CDR3 protein. D genes are given only for firm matches. Where a row states a size, it is once, few, many or the class of an expanded clone; other rows omit it.

few,TRBV7-9,NA,TRBJ2-2,TGTTCCAGCCCTGGCAGGGAGCTGTTTTTT,CSSPGRELFF
NA,TRBV4-1,TRBD1,TRBJ1-5,TGCGCCAGCAGCCCCGGGACAGGGGGCAATCAGCCCCAGCATTTT,CASSPGTGGNQPQHF
NA,TRBV18,NA,TRBJ2-7,TGTGCCAGCTCCACCTCGGGGTACTCCTACGAGCAGTACTTC,CASSTSGYSYEQYF
NA,TRBV19,NA,TRBJ2-2,TGTGCCAGTAGAGGACTGAACACCGGGGAGCTGTTTTTT,CASRGLNTGELFF
NA,TRBV9,TRBD1,TRBJ2-7,TGTGCCAGCAGCGTAGGACAGGGCCTCTCCTACGAGCAGTACTTC,CASSVGQGLSYEQYF
NA,TRBV7-9,TRBD2,TRBJ2-4,TGTGCCAGCAGTTTCTACAGCCTAGCGGCAAAAAACATTCAGTACTTC,CASSFYSLAAKNIQYF
NA,TRBV30,NA,TRBJ1-5,TGTGCCTGGAGTGTAGGCGGAAGGATCGGCAATCAGCCCCAGCATTTT,CAWSVGGRIGNQPQHF
NA,TRBV7-3,NA,TRBJ1-1,TGTGCCAGCAGCTTACCCAGAAGTGAAGCTTTCTTT,CASSLPRSEAFF
NA,TRBV5-1,NA,TRBJ2-4,TGCGCCAGCAGCTTGGGGGGCAGCCCCCGGGTTCCCAGAGTAGCCAAAAACATTCAGTACTTC,CASSLGGSPRVPRVAKNIQYF
NA,TRBV5-4,TRBD2,TRBJ2-5,TGTGCCAGCAGCTTGGAGACTAGCGGGGGAGAGACCCAGTACTTC,CASSLETSGGETQYF
NA,TRBV30,NA,TRBJ2-5,TGTGCCTGGAGCCCTCGAGAGACCCAGTACTTC,CAWSPRETQYF
NA,TRBV9,NA,TRBJ2-2,TGTGCCAGCAGCGTAGGAAGAGTGGAGGGTAGCGGGGAGCTGTTTTTT,CASSVGRVEGSGELFF
NA,TRBV13,TRBD1,TRBJ2-7,TGTGCCAGCAGCTTAGGATCACAGGGGGAGCAGTACTTC,CASSLGSQGEQYF
NA,TRBV6-1,NA,TRBJ1-3,TGTGCCAGCATCCCCCCCGGGAACTCTGGAAACACCATATATTTT,CASIPPGNSGNTIYF
few,TRBV5-6,NA,TRBJ1-5,TGTGCCAGCAGCTTGGGGACTACTACCCGAGATCAGCCCCAGCATTTT,CASSLGTTTRDQPQHF
few,TRBV5-4,TRBD1,TRBJ2-1,TGTGCCAGCAGCTTGGGTGAGGGACAGAGCTCCTACAATGAGCAGTTCTTC,CASSLGEGQSSYNEQFF
NA,TRBV5-1,TRBD1,TRBJ2-7,TGCGCCAGCAGCTACGACAGGGGAAACTACGAGCAGTACTTC,CASSYDRGNYEQYF
once,TRBV7-3,NA,TRBJ1-1,TGTGCCAGCAGCTCATTTGGCAGGAACACTGAAGCTTTCTTT,CASSSFGRNTEAFF
once,TRBV29-1,NA,TRBJ1-1,TGCAGCGTTGAATCCGTCGGTATGAACACTGAAGCTTTCTTT,CSVESVGMNTEAFF
NA,TRBV7-2,TRBD2,TRBJ2-7,TGTGCCAGCAGCTTAGCGCTAGCGGGGGATTCCTACGAGCAGTACTTC,CASSLALAGDSYEQYF
NA,TRBV10-3,TRBD1,TRBJ2-1,TGTGCCATCATGAGGGGGACAGGGTCAATTAATGAGCAGTTCTTC,CAIMRGTGSINEQFF
once,TRBV5-6,NA,TRBJ1-3,TGTGCCAGCAGCTTGGAGGTGGGGCCTGGAAACACCATATATTTT,CASSLEVGPGNTIYF
NA,TRBV9,NA,TRBJ2-3,TGTGCCAGCAGCGTAGAGGCGGCCTCAGCGTACACAGATACGCAGTATTTT,CASSVEAASAYTDTQYF
NA,TRBV19,TRBD1,TRBJ1-6,TGTGCCACCTGGACAGGGATGAATTCACCCCTCCACTTT,CATWTGMNSPLHF
NA,TRBV2,TRBD1,TRBJ2-3,TGTGCCAGCAGCCAAACGGGACAGGTCACAGATACGCAGTATTTT,CASSQTGQVTDTQYF
NA,TRBV19,NA,TRBJ1-6,TGTGCCAGTAGTCTAAACAGTGCCGGCGGGCCACCCCTCCACTTT,CASSLNSAGGPPLHF
NA,TRBV7-3,NA,TRBJ2-2,TGTGCCAGCAGCCCCCTAACTTTCGGGGTGGGCGGGGAGCTGTTTTTT,CASSPLTFGVGGELFF
NA,TRBV6-1,NA,TRBJ2-4,TGTGCCAGCAGTGTTCGGGCAGGGACCAAAAACATTCAGTACTTC,CASSVRAGTKNIQYF
NA,TRBV4-2,TRBD1,TRBJ1-6,TGTGCCAGCAGCCAAGGGACAGGGTCGTATAATTCACCCCTCCACTTT,CASSQGTGSYNSPLHF
NA,TRBV25-1,NA,TRBJ1-3,TGTGCCAGCAGTGAATTCGGGGGAAACTCTGGAAACACCATATATTTT,CASSEFGGNSGNTIYF
few,TRBV30,TRBD1,TRBJ1-3,TGTGCCTGGAGTCGGGACAGCCACTTCTCTGGAAACACCATATATTTT,CAWSRDSHFSGNTIYF
few,TRBV6-1,NA,TRBJ2-6,TGTGCCAGCAGGGGGCGCTCTGGGGCCAACGTCCTGACTTTC,CASRGRSGANVLTF
once,TRBV7-2,TRBD1,TRBJ2-7,TGTGCCAGCAGCTTGGGACAGTTCTACGAGCAGTACTTC,CASSLGQFYEQYF
NA,TRBV11-3,TRBD1,TRBJ2-7,TGTGCCAGCAGCCCCGGACAGGGGGATCGCGAGCAGTACTTC,CASSPGQGDREQYF
NA,TRBV18,NA,TRBJ2-7,TGTGCCAGCTCACCATTGAGTGGAGGGGCCACTGACGAGCAGTACTTC,CASSPLSGGATDEQYF
NA,TRBV18,NA,TRBJ1-1,TGTGCCAGCTCACACGGTTTTGAGCGGGCTGAAGCTTTCTTT,CASSHGFERAEAFF
NA,TRBV9,TRBD1,TRBJ2-2,TGTGCCAGCAGCCCGACAGGGGTTGGCACCGGGGAGCTGTTTTTT,CASSPTGVGTGELFF
NA,TRBV13,TRBD1,TRBJ1-2,TGTGCCAGCAGCTTATGGGACAGGGGGGACTATGGCTACACCTTC,CASSLWDRGDYGYTF
NA,TRBV7-9,NA,TRBJ1-2,TGTGCCAGCAGCTCCCTAGACAGGACCAATGGCTACACCTTC,CASSSLDRTNGYTF
NA,TRBV7-9,NA,TRBJ2-1,TGTTCCAGCAGCTTGGTGAATGGACTCCCCAATGAGCAGTTCTTC,CSSSLVNGLPNEQFF
NA,TRBV6-6,TRBD1,TRBJ1-1,TGTGCCAGCAGCCTAGGACAGGGAAGAGCTTTCTTT,CASSLGQGRAFF
NA,TRBV9,NA,TRBJ1-5,TGTGCCAGCAGCGCAGGGCCACGACAGCCCCAGCATTTT,CASSAGPRQPQHF
NA,TRBV4-1,NA,TRBJ2-4,TGCGCCAGCAGCCAAAATCTAGCGCCTGGAAACATTCAGTACTTC,CASSQNLAPGNIQYF
NA,TRBV9,NA,TRBJ1-4,TGTGCCAGCAGCGTAGTCCAGGGTGAAAAACTGTTTTTT,CASSVVQGEKLFF
few,TRBV19,TRBD2,TRBJ2-3,TGTGCCAGTAGTATCTCGGGGCCAGCGGGGCTAAGCACAGATACGCAGTATTTT,CASSISGPAGLSTDTQYF
NA,TRBV11-3,NA,TRBJ2-7,TGTGCCAGCAGCTCAAACTCCTACGAGCAGTACTTC,CASSSNSYEQYF
NA,TRBV4-3,NA,TRBJ2-1,TGCGCCAGCAGCCTCGTCGGTGGGAGCTCCTACAATGAGCAGTTCTTC,CASSLVGGSSYNEQFF
few,TRBV21-1,NA,TRBJ1-6,TGTGCCAGCAGCAACCGGGACACCTATAATTCACCCCTCCACTTT,CASSNRDTYNSPLHF
NA,TRBV18,TRBD1,TRBJ1-3,TGTGCCAGCTCACTTGACAGGGAAGACACCATATATTTT,CASSLDREDTIYF
medium-sized,TRBV5-1,NA,TRBJ2-7,TGCGCCAGCAGCATGTCGACAGGACCCTACTACGAGCAGTACTTC,CASSMSTGPYYEQYF
NA,TRBV19,NA,TRBJ2-3,TGTGCCAGTAGTTCGGGGGTCCTTAGGACAGATACGCAGTATTTT,CASSSGVLRTDTQYF
NA,TRBV2,NA,TRBJ1-1,TGTGCCAGCAGTGAGGCTCCGAACACTGAAGCTTTCTTT,CASSEAPNTEAFF
NA,TRBV11-2,NA,TRBJ2-5,TGTGCCAGCAGCTTAGCTACAGCCGCGATTGCCCTCCAGTACTTC,CASSLATAAIALQYF
NA,TRBV7-9,TRBD1,TRBJ1-5,TGTGCCAGCAGCTTAGACAGGGGGAGATATCAGCCCCAGCATTTT,CASSLDRGRYQPQHF
NA,TRBV6-5,TRBD1,TRBJ1-6,TGTGCCAGCAGTCCACAGGGGTCCCTTAATTCACCCCTCCACTTT,CASSPQGSLNSPLHF
NA,TRBV4-1,TRBD1,TRBJ1-4,TGCGCCAGCAGCCCTCGACAGGGAGCTAATGAAAAACTGTTTTTT,CASSPRQGANEKLFF
NA,TRBV13,TRBD2,TRBJ2-1,TGTGCCAGCAGCTCCCTCCCGAGGACTAGCGGGGACAATGAGCAGTTCTTC,CASSSLPRTSGDNEQFF
NA,TRBV4-2,NA,TRBJ2-5,TGTGCCAGCAGCCCAGGGTCCTGGGAGACCCAGTACTTC,CASSPGSWETQYF
NA,TRBV5-4,TRBD1,TRBJ2-1,TGTGCCAGCAGCTCCTGGACAGGCCTCGGGCAGTTCTTC,CASSSWTGLGQFF